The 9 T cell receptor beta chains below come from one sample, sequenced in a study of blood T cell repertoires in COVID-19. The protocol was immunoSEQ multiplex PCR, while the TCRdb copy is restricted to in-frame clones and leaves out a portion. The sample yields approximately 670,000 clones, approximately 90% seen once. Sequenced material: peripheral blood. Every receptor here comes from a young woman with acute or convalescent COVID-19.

CDR3 coding DNA: TGTGCCAGCAGCCTGGTACATCCCCCGTCCTACGAGCAGTACTTC. Its protein product is CASSLVHPPSYEQYF. V usage is TRBV28 and J usage is TRBJ2-7, with D hard to call. The CDR3 extends over 15 amino acids. Germline loops: CDR1 MDHEN, CDR2 SYDVKM. Trimming pared 6 bases from V and 1 base from J, leaving 16 bases between.

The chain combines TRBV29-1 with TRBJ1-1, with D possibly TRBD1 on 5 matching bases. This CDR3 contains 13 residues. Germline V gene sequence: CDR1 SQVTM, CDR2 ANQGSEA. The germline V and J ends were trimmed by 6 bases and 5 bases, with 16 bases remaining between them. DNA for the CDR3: TGCAGCGTGCCCGGTCGGGGGGGGACTGAAGCTTTCTTT. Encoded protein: CSVPGRGGTEAFF.

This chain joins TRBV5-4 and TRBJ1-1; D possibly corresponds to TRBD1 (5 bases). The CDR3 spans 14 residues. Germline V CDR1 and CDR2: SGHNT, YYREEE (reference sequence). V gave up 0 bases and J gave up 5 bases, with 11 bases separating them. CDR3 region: CASSLDSGLTEAFF. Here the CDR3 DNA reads TGTGCCAGCAGCTTGGATTCAGGGTTAACTGAAGCTTTCTTT.

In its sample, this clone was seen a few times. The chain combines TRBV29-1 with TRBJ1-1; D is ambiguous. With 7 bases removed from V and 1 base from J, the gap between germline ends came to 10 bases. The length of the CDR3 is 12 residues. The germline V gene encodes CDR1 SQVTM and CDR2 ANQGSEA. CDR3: CSGTRQNTEAFF. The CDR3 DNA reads TGCAGCGGAACTAGGCAGAACACTGAAGCTTTCTTT.

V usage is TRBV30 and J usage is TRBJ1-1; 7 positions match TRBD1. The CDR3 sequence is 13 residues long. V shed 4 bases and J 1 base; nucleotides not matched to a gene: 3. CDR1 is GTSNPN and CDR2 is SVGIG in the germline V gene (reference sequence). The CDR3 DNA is TGTGCCTGGACGGGACAGTCGAACACTGAAGCTTTCTTT. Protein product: CAWTGQSNTEAFF.

The CDR3 sequence: CASSQDSGGEEKLFF. The DNA for the CDR3 is TGTGCCAGCAGCCAAGATTCGGGAGGAGAGGAAAAACTGTTTTTT. The chain recombines TRBV3-1 (or the pseudogene TRBV3-2) with TRBJ1-4, with unresolved D. Trimming took 0 bases from V and 8 from J, leaving 13 bases between them. CDR1 and CDR2 from the germline V gene are LGHDT and YNNKEL (reference sequence). There are 15 residues in the CDR3.

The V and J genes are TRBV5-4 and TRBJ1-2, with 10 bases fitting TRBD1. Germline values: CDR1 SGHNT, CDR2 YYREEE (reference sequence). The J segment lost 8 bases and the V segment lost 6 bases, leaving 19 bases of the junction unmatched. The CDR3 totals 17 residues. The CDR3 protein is CASTPKGGDRGTRGYTF. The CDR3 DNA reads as TGTGCCAGCACCCCAAAAGGCGGGGACAGGGGTACGCGAGGCTACACCTTC.

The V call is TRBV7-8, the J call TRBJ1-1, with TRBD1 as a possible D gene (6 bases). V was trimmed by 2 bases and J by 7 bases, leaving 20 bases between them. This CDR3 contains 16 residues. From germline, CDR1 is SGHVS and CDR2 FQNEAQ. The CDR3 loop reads CASSLKTGRGLVEAFF. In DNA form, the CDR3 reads TGTGCCAGCAGCTTAAAAACAGGGAGAGGTCTGGTTGAAGCTTTCTTT.

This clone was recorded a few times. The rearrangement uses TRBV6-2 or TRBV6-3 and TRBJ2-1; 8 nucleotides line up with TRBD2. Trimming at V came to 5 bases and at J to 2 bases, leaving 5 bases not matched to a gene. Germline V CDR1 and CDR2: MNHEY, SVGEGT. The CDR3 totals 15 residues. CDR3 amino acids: CASSQPGLAYNEQFF. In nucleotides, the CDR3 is TGTGCCAGCAGTCAGCCGGGACTAGCCTACAATGAGCAGTTCTTC.